These T cell receptor beta chains were read from a single sample in a study of shared clonotypes between healthy human individuals. Assay: immunoSEQ multiplex PCR; the TCRdb copy retains only in-frame clones and omits some. The sample consists of roughly 1,500,000 clones, 98% to 99% of them appearing once. Source material: naive CD4+ T cells sorted from blood. These receptors were taken from a man between 25 and 39 years old in good health. Each CDR3 is given with its conserved first and last residue. The order of the fields is clone size, CDR3 length, V gene, D gene, J gene, CDR3 DNA, CDR3 protein. A D gene is named only where the DNA matches it firmly. Rows give clone size only sometimes, using once, few, many, or a class for an expanded clone.

abundance: -
len: 14
v_gene: TRBV10-1
d_gene: -
j_gene: TRBJ2-7
CDR3nt: TGCGCCAGCAGTGGACCAGGGAGCTCCTACGAGCAGTACTTC
CDR3aa: CASSGPGSSYEQYF

abundance: -
len: 16
v_gene: TRBV11-2
d_gene: TRBD2
j_gene: TRBJ2-7
CDR3nt: TGTGCCAGCAGCCCATCCCCACTAGCGGGAGTCTACGAGCAGTACTTC
CDR3aa: CASSPSPLAGVYEQYF

abundance: -
len: 19
v_gene: TRBV2
d_gene: TRBD2
j_gene: TRBJ2-3
CDR3nt: TGTGCCAGCGGCCGGAGTCTACTAGCGGGAGGGCCCATCGTAGATACGCAGTATTTT
CDR3aa: CASGRSLLAGGPIVDTQYF

abundance: -
len: 16
v_gene: TRBV15
d_gene: TRBD1
j_gene: TRBJ2-1
CDR3nt: TGTGCCACCAGCAGAGTTGCGGCAGGGGGCGTCAATGAGCAGTTCTTC
CDR3aa: CATSRVAAGGVNEQFF

abundance: -
len: 14
v_gene: TRBV28
d_gene: -
j_gene: TRBJ1-1
CDR3nt: TGTGCCAGCAGAAACCCCGGGGCAGGCGCTGAAGCTTTCTTT
CDR3aa: CASRNPGAGAEAFF

abundance: -
len: 13
v_gene: TRBV5-1
d_gene: -
j_gene: TRBJ1-1
CDR3nt: TGCGCCAGCATCGGGCCGGACGGTACTGAAGCTTTCTTT
CDR3aa: CASIGPDGTEAFF

abundance: -
len: 13
v_gene: TRBV6-1
d_gene: -
j_gene: TRBJ2-5
CDR3nt: TGTGCCAGCAGTGACGACAGAAAAGAGACCCAGTACTTC
CDR3aa: CASSDDRKETQYF

abundance: -
len: 15
v_gene: TRBV6-5
d_gene: -
j_gene: TRBJ1-1
CDR3nt: TGTGCCAGCAGCCGTGCTGAGGTATCGGGCACTGAAGCTTTCTTT
CDR3aa: CASSRAEVSGTEAFF

abundance: -
len: 12
v_gene: TRBV7-9
d_gene: -
j_gene: TRBJ2-1
CDR3nt: TGTGCCAGCAGCTCAGGCCACAATGAGCAGTTCTTC
CDR3aa: CASSSGHNEQFF

abundance: -
len: 14
v_gene: TRBV9
d_gene: TRBD1
j_gene: TRBJ2-1
CDR3nt: TGTGCCAGCAGCGGAGGGACAGGCTACAATGAGCAGTTCTTC
CDR3aa: CASSGGTGYNEQFF

abundance: -
len: 15
v_gene: TRBV6-5
d_gene: -
j_gene: TRBJ2-7
CDR3nt: TGTGCCAGCAGTTACTCGAGGATCAGCTCCTACGAGCAGTACTTC
CDR3aa: CASSYSRISSYEQYF

abundance: -
len: 15
v_gene: TRBV21-1
d_gene: -
j_gene: TRBJ1-1
CDR3nt: TGTGCCAGCAGCAAAATTCACAGGAGGGGGACTGAAGCTTTCTTT
CDR3aa: CASSKIHRRGTEAFF

abundance: -
len: 14
v_gene: TRBV5-6
d_gene: -
j_gene: TRBJ2-7
CDR3nt: TGTGCCAGCAGCTTAACCCCCAGGGGTTACGAGCAGTACTTC
CDR3aa: CASSLTPRGYEQYF

abundance: -
len: 14
v_gene: TRBV21-1
d_gene: -
j_gene: TRBJ2-7
CDR3nt: TGTGCCAGCAGCAAAGGGCAGGGCCCCTACGAGCAGTACTTC
CDR3aa: CASSKGQGPYEQYF

abundance: -
len: 13
v_gene: TRBV9
d_gene: -
j_gene: TRBJ2-1
CDR3nt: TGTGCCAGCAGCGTGTCTAGCCCCAATGAGCAGTTCTTC
CDR3aa: CASSVSSPNEQFF

abundance: -
len: 15
v_gene: TRBV6-5
d_gene: -
j_gene: TRBJ1-5
CDR3nt: TGTGCCAGCAGTTACTCGATAAGGGACAATCAGCCCCAGCATTTT
CDR3aa: CASSYSIRDNQPQHF

abundance: once
len: 15
v_gene: TRBV4-3
d_gene: TRBD2
j_gene: TRBJ2-1
CDR3nt: TGCGCCAGCAGCCAAAAAGCGGGAGGGCCTGGTGAGCAGTTCTTC
CDR3aa: CASSQKAGGPGEQFF

abundance: -
len: 14
v_gene: TRBV18
d_gene: -
j_gene: TRBJ1-1
CDR3nt: TGTGCCAGCTCATCTTACCGAGAGGTCGCTGAAGCTTTCTTT
CDR3aa: CASSSYREVAEAFF

abundance: -
len: 13
v_gene: TRBV6-5
d_gene: -
j_gene: TRBJ1-2
CDR3nt: TGTGCCAGCAAGGAGGACCAGAACTATGGCTACACCTTC
CDR3aa: CASKEDQNYGYTF

abundance: once
len: 15
v_gene: TRBV6-1
d_gene: TRBD2
j_gene: TRBJ2-1
CDR3nt: TGTGCCAGCAGTGAACTAGCGGGGGCTTACAATGAGCAGTTCTTC
CDR3aa: CASSELAGAYNEQFF

abundance: -
len: 15
v_gene: TRBV5-1
d_gene: -
j_gene: TRBJ2-7
CDR3nt: TGCGCCAGCAGCATGAGCGTCCAGGGAACCTACGAGCAGTACTTC
CDR3aa: CASSMSVQGTYEQYF

abundance: -
len: 14
v_gene: TRBV5-4
d_gene: -
j_gene: TRBJ2-6
CDR3nt: TGTGCCAGCAGCTTTACTACTGGGGCCAACGTCCTGACTTTC
CDR3aa: CASSFTTGANVLTF

abundance: -
len: 16
v_gene: TRBV5-1
d_gene: -
j_gene: TRBJ2-3
CDR3nt: TGCGCCAGCAGCTTGTTAGACCCTTTAGGGAAAGATACGCAGTATTTT
CDR3aa: CASSLLDPLGKDTQYF

abundance: -
len: 14
v_gene: TRBV11-2
d_gene: -
j_gene: TRBJ1-1
CDR3nt: TGTGCCAGCAGCCTCTTTTCGGTCGAGGGTGAAGCTTTCTTT
CDR3aa: CASSLFSVEGEAFF

abundance: -
len: 18
v_gene: TRBV28
d_gene: -
j_gene: TRBJ2-5
CDR3nt: TGTGCCAGCAGTTTTAATTTCGAGTCAGCTCCTCCACAAGAGACCCAGTACTTC
CDR3aa: CASSFNFESAPPQETQYF

abundance: -
len: 15
v_gene: TRBV11-2
d_gene: TRBD1
j_gene: TRBJ2-1
CDR3nt: TGTGCCAGCAGCTTAAGACAGGGTACCTACAATGAGCAGTTCTTC
CDR3aa: CASSLRQGTYNEQFF

abundance: once
len: 17
v_gene: TRBV5-1
d_gene: TRBD2
j_gene: TRBJ2-7
CDR3nt: TGCGCCAGCAGCTCTGGGCGACTAGCGGGAGATCGAGACGAGCAGTACTTC
CDR3aa: CASSSGRLAGDRDEQYF

abundance: -
len: 14
v_gene: TRBV6-1
d_gene: TRBD1
j_gene: TRBJ2-7
CDR3nt: TGTGCCAGCAAACTCGACAGGGGTGTCTACGAGCAGTACTTC
CDR3aa: CASKLDRGVYEQYF